This T cell receptor (beta chain) was observed in a study of T cells after posttransplantation cyclophosphamide. CDR3 size: 15 residues. Germline values: CDR1 MNHNS, CDR2 SASEGT. Trimming removed 3 bases at V and 6 bases at J, with 18 bases between. Points from the study as a whole: Blood and skin or GI T cell repertoires showed limited TRB overlap. Recipient CMV seropositivity and CMV reactivation strongly tracked TRB clonality.

The table came from immunoSEQ multiplex PCR; TCRdb's copy has only in-frame clones and leaves some out. The table has around 47,000 clones, 85% to 95% seen once. To note about this clone: Its antigen is unidentified.

The clonotype was recovered from a woman aged 25 to 45 in good health and a related stem cell transplant donor. The sample consisted of PBMCs. V gene TRBV6-1 combines with J gene TRBJ2-7; D perhaps matches TRBD1 (7 bases). The CDR3 protein is CASSEHRGGPGEQYF. Written as DNA, the CDR3 is TGTGCCAGCAGTGAGCACAGGGGAGGTCCGGGCGAGCAGTACTTC.